A selection of T cell receptor beta chains follows, all from one sample in a study of immune evolution from preneoplasia to lung adenocarcinoma. The method was immunoSEQ multiplex PCR; TCRdb's version includes in-frame clones alone and lacks a portion of them. This table has roughly 4,600 clones, 60% to 85% appearing once. Input material: FFPE lung adenocarcinoma in situ tissue. These receptors all stem from a person aged 60 to 85 with lung adenocarcinoma. The CDR3 runs from the conserved cysteine through the conserved F or W. D genes are given only for firm matches. The size field is filled for only some rows; it gives once, few, many or a size class.

-,TRBV19,TRBJ1-5,-,CASSISYPIRGGISNQPQHF,TGTGCCAGTAGTATCTCCTATCCTATTCGGGGGGGCATTAGCAATCAGCCCCAGCATTTT
-,TRBV7-7,TRBJ2-7,-,CASSFNRAGEQYF,TGTGCTAGCAGCTTTAACAGGGCGGGGGAGCAGTACTTC
-,TRBV7-2,TRBJ1-3,-,CASSIIMGPENTIYF,TGTGCCAGCAGCATCATAATGGGGCCGGAAAACACCATATATTTT
TRBD2,TRBV10-2,TRBJ2-3,-,CASSSQLAGVSDTQYF,TGCGCCAGCAGTTCACAACTAGCGGGGGTGTCCGATACGCAGTATTTT
TRBD1,TRBV6-5,TRBJ2-7,-,CASSSGTGANEQYF,TGTGCCAGCAGTTCCGGGACAGGGGCCAACGAGCAGTACTTC
-,TRBV30,TRBJ2-7,-,CAWSAGLDPYEQYF,TGTGCCTGGAGTGCCGGACTCGATCCCTACGAGCAGTACTTC
-,TRBV6-6,TRBJ1-2,-,CASSYSTANYGYTF,TGTGCCAGCAGTTACTCGACAGCTAACTATGGCTACACCTTC
-,TRBV19,TRBJ2-5,-,CASSIRRGSRETQYF,TGTGCCAGTAGTATACGTCGGGGATCGCGAGAGACCCAGTACTTC
TRBD1,TRBV28,TRBJ2-2,few,CASESGTGNTGELFF,TGTGCCAGCGAATCGGGGACAGGGAACACCGGGGAGCTGTTTTTT
-,TRBV27,TRBJ1-5,-,CASSATGFYSNQPQHF,TGTGCCAGCAGTGCAACAGGTTTCTATAGCAATCAGCCCCAGCATTTT
-,TRBV27,TRBJ1-4,once,CASSSRTENEKLFF,TGTGCCAGCAGTTCCCGGACAGAGAATGAAAAACTGTTTTTT
TRBD1,TRBV19,TRBJ2-7,-,CASEPGTGDLYEQYF,TGTGCCAGTGAACCCGGGACAGGGGACCTTTACGAGCAGTACTTC
TRBD1,TRBV28,TRBJ2-7,few,CASSSGQGVYEQYF,TGTGCCAGCAGTTCCGGACAGGGGGTATACGAGCAGTACTTC
-,TRBV4-3,TRBJ1-1,-,CASSQDGVRGTEAFF,TGCGCCAGCAGCCAAGATGGGGTTCGGGGCACTGAAGCTTTCTTT
-,TRBV5-1,TRBJ1-3,-,CASSFGRELSGNTIYF,TGCGCCAGCAGCTTTGGGCGGGAACTCTCTGGAAACACCATATATTTT
-,TRBV29-1,TRBJ1-3,few,CSVEPDGGTIYF,TGCAGCGTTGAACCGGATGGCGGCACCATATATTTT
-,TRBV5-1,TRBJ2-5,-,CASSLAVQGQETQYF,TGCGCCAGCAGCTTGGCCGTCCAGGGCCAAGAGACCCAGTACTTC
TRBD1,TRBV9,TRBJ1-1,once,CASSGGQATEAFF,TGTGCCAGCAGCGGGGGACAGGCCACTGAAGCTTTCTTT
-,TRBV6-5,TRBJ1-1,few,CASSRDVNTEAFF,TGTGCCAGCAGTAGGGACGTGAACACTGAAGCTTTCTTT
-,TRBV28,TRBJ1-2,few,CASSPRRGAGNYGYTF,TGTGCCAGCAGCCCTAGGAGGGGCGCGGGTAACTATGGCTACACCTTC
TRBD1,TRBV10-3,TRBJ1-1,-,CAINNRDRVTEAFF,TGTGCCATCAACAACCGGGACAGGGTCACTGAAGCTTTCTTT
-,TRBV6-5,TRBJ1-6,-,CASRPGQLYNSPLHF,TGTGCCAGCAGGCCGGGGCAGCTCTATAATTCACCCCTCCACTTT
-,TRBV29-1,TRBJ2-1,few,CSVVGHPVEQFF,TGCAGCGTTGTAGGACATCCCGTTGAGCAGTTCTTC
-,TRBV20-1,TRBJ2-5,-,CSALAVGTQYF,TGCAGTGCTCTCGCGGTCGGGACCCAGTACTTC
-,TRBV7-2,TRBJ2-7,-,CASSLVRDRTYEQYF,TGTGCCAGCAGCTTAGTCCGTGACAGGACCTACGAGCAGTACTTC
TRBD1,TRBV28,TRBJ1-2,-,CASILGGQGGGYTF,TGTGCCAGCATCCTAGGGGGACAGGGCGGCGGCTACACCTTC
-,TRBV7-2,TRBJ1-4,-,CASSLALIGEGEKLFF,TGTGCCAGCAGCTTAGCGCTAATTGGGGAAGGTGAAAAACTGTTTTTT
TRBD1,TRBV5-4,TRBJ2-5,-,CASSGPGQGNRETQYF,TGTGCCAGCAGCGGGCCGGGACAGGGCAATCGAGAGACCCAGTACTTC
TRBD2,TRBV7-8,TRBJ2-7,-,CASSSIHGGIYEQYF,TGTGCCAGCAGCTCCATCCACGGGGGGATCTACGAGCAGTACTTC
-,TRBV28,TRBJ2-7,-,CASSLSGFSYEQYF,TGTGCCAGCAGTTTATCAGGGTTCTCCTACGAGCAGTACTTC
TRBD2,TRBV29-1,TRBJ2-5,-,CSVEGPPGGGQETQYF,TGCAGCGTTGAAGGGCCCCCGGGGGGGGGCCAAGAGACCCAGTACTTC
TRBD1,TRBV19,TRBJ1-1,-,CAIRSGGGTEAFF,TGTGCCATACGATCAGGGGGTGGCACTGAAGCTTTCTTT
TRBD2,TRBV5-1,TRBJ2-1,-,CASSLTVLAGGPGEQFF,TGCGCCAGCAGCTTGACAGTGCTAGCGGGGGGGCCTGGTGAGCAGTTCTTC
-,TRBV4-2,TRBJ2-3,-,CASSQQASSTDTQYF,TGTGCCAGCAGTCAGCAGGCCTCTAGCACAGATACGCAGTATTTT
-,TRBV7-9,TRBJ2-5,hyperexpanded,CASSSVTGQQETQYF,TGTGCCAGCAGCTCCGTTACGGGACAACAAGAGACCCAGTACTTC
TRBD1,TRBV2,TRBJ1-5,few,CASSPQGANQPQHF,TGTGCCAGCAGTCCACAGGGGGCGAATCAGCCCCAGCATTTT
-,TRBV19,TRBJ1-6,-,CASRDTDNSPLHF,TGTGCCAGCCGGGACACAGATAATTCACCCCTCCACTTT
-,TRBV4-3,TRBJ1-4,-,CASSQDIWVDSGDEKLFF,TGCGCCAGCAGCCAAGATATTTGGGTCGACAGCGGGGACGAAAAACTGTTTTTT
TRBD1,TRBV5-1,TRBJ2-3,few,CASSTRQGTSTQYF,TGCGCCAGCAGCACCAGACAGGGAACAAGCACGCAGTATTTT
TRBD2,TRBV4-3,TRBJ2-7,-,CASSRGTSGSYEQYF,TGCGCCAGCAGCCGAGGGACTAGCGGATCCTACGAGCAGTACTTC
-,TRBV28,TRBJ1-4,-,CASSLDREKLFF,TGTGCCAGCAGTTTGGACAGAGAAAAACTGTTTTTT
-,TRBV19,TRBJ1-1,-,CASSIGRPNTEAFF,TGCGCCAGTAGTATCGGACGGCCGAACACTGAAGCTTTCTTT